This T cell receptor (beta chain) comes out of a study of OX40 agonist ivuxolimab in advanced cancers. Study-level background: The costimulatory receptor OX40 (CD134) was targeted by ivuxolimab, a fully human IgG2 agonistic monoclonal antibody. Intravenous ivuxolimab was administered to patients every 2 weeks at six dose levels: 0.01, 0.1, 0.3, 1.5, 3 and 10 mg/kg. In the dose-escalation cohort, 75% to 85% of patients were male, and the mean age was 60 years with a range of about 23 to 79. Patients were allowed to have had prior anti-PD-1, anti-PD-L1 or anti-CTLA-4 therapy, and approximately 40% of the dose-escalation patients had been treated with checkpoint inhibitors. The paper reports the monotherapy dose-escalation portion (N of about 51 patients) of the phase I ivuxolimab trial. Partial responses were achieved by three dose-escalation patients, of whom one had hepatocellular carcinoma and two had cutaneous melanoma. The purpose of peripheral TCRbeta sequencing was to test whether ivuxolimab changed TCR sequence diversity and led to clonal T-cell expansion. Among the roughly 54 dose-escalation patients, some 20 had hepatocellular carcinoma, approximately 15 melanoma, 9 renal cell carcinoma and 9 head and neck cancer.

As to this clone: The antigen this receptor binds is unknown. The record has no base qualities; no much larger clone is one base away.

Patients with a history of autoimmune disease or receiving systemic immunosuppression were excluded from the trial. Peripheral blood for TCR sequencing was drawn from every dose cohort at baseline, at cycle 4 day 1 and at cycle 7 day 1. Samples came from an open-label, multicenter, first-in-human phase I dose-escalation trial of ivuxolimab. Adults with locally advanced or metastatic melanoma, renal cell carcinoma, hepatocellular carcinoma or head and neck squamous cell carcinoma were enrolled in the trial. Before TCR sequencing, CD4+ and CD8+ T cells were separately sorted from peripheral blood. The research as a whole found: In the 0.1-3.0 mg/kg groups, partial responders were among the patients with the lowest normalized peripheral clonal expansion, particularly in CD8+ T cells. The antigen specificity of the clonally expanded peripheral T cells was not determined. At doses of 0.1 to 3.0 mg/kg, clonal expansion of both CD4+ and CD8+ blood T cells was observed from baseline to week 6. After ivuxolimab, more expanded clones were found on average in CD8+ T cells than in CD4+ T cells. Low levels of normalized T-cell clonal expansion were also shown by some nonresponding patients.

The CDR3 runs 18 amino acids, cysteine and phenylalanine included. Solely the CDR3 DNA is kept, with 54 bases framed from the first base. The junction shows trimming of 5 bases on V and 8 bases on J, plus 27 bases between the germline ends. As encoded in the germline V gene, CDR1 is MDHEN while CDR2 is SYDVKM. To sequence the TCRbeta CDR3 region, genomic DNA was isolated from the sorted cells. The immunoSEQ Assay was used to sequence the TCRbeta CDR3 regions. The table comes from immuneACCESS by way of TCRdb, which keeps in-frame sequences with V and J called. Part of the clones is missing from these tables; in studies checked, under half for an unresolved V gene and the rest for unknown reasons. This sample gives some 87,000 clones in total; under 95% of them show up just once. The top ten hold 0.43% of the sample.

The sequence was obtained from an adult with an advanced solid tumor such as melanoma, head and neck, liver or kidney cancer. The chain employs TRBV28 and TRBJ2-2; possibly the D gene is TRBD1, per 7 matching bases. The specimen comprised CD4+ or CD8+ T cells sorted from blood, sampled in a trial of the OX40 agonist ivuxolimab. In nucleotide form, the sequence is TGTGCCAGCAGTGGACTACAGGGGCGAGGTCCCCCCCCTGGGGAGCTGTTTTTT. Its protein is CASSGLQGRGPPPGELFF.